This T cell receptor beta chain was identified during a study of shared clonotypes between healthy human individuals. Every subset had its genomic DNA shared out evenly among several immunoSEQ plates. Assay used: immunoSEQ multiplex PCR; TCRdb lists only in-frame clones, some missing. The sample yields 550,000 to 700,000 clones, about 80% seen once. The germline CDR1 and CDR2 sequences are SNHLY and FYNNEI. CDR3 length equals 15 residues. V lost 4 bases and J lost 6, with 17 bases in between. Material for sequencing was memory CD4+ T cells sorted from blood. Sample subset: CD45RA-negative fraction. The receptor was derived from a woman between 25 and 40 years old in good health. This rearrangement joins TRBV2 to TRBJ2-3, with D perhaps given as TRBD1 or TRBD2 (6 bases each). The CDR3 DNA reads TGTGCCAGCAGTGTCATTGGGGGGCCCCGTGATACGCAGTATTTT. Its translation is CASSVIGGPRDTQYF. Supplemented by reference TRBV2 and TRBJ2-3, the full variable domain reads EPEVTQTPSHQVTQMGQEVILRCVPISNHLYFYWYRQILGQKVEFLVSFYNNEISEKSEIFDDQFSVERPDGSNFTLKIRSTKLEDSAMYFCASSVIGGPRDTQYFGPGTRLTVL.